This is a list of T cell receptor beta chains from one sample in a study of beta chain features in type 1 diabetes. The method was immunoSEQ multiplex PCR; TCRdb's version includes in-frame clones alone and lacks a portion of them. This sample yields 500,000 to 800,000 clones, of which about an eighth are seen a single time; roughly 0.12% belongs to the top ten. Sequenced sample: naive CD4+ T cells from blood. The origin of the receptors is a man aged 30 to 39 with type 1 diabetes. Both conserved end residues are part of each CDR3. Fields, in order: V gene, CDR3 protein.

TRBV30 CAGTSGGAREQFF
TRBV4-3 CASSQDLVGQGNPYGYTF
TRBV9 CASGFDTEAFF
TRBV6-1 CASSAGQGPTEQYF
TRBV7-6 CASSPPEQGLLNTGELFF
TRBV6-6 CASSHTAGSGNTIYF
TRBV6-5 CASSTRGEQFF
TRBV29-1 CSVRRLAGLTDTQYF
TRBV9 CASSVGRGYNEQFF
TRBV7-3 CASGPTGAGELFF
TRBV20-1 CSAIRGTEAFF
TRBV18 CASSPIQAGELFF
TRBV27 CASSQGWMNTEAFF
TRBV7-2 CASRSGTVETQYF
TRBV27 CASSLKGATNEKLFF
TRBV29-1 CSVEGQGPWQYF
TRBV7-2 CASSLDSGQGTETQYF
TRBV30 CAWRGYNSPLHF
TRBV7-2 CASSYQGPGGSPLHF
TRBV7-2 CASSFRSGDDEQYF
TRBV18 CASSPSLGEQYF
TRBV9 CASSPRDSNTDTQYF
TRBV5-4 CASSLGQQVYGYTF
TRBV6-5 CASSWSLAGANNEQFF
TRBV5-1 CASSGGPFTEQYF
TRBV18 CASSDLVGTGELFF
TRBV7-9 CASSLTSGGWNEQFF
TRBV11-1 CASSFPGLRDTEAFF
TRBV10-2 CASSWDRWETQYF
TRBV7-2 CASSLVSGGTGELFF
TRBV7-2 CASTPLAGGSGGELFF
TRBV29-1 CSVLPGGQKLTDTQYF
TRBV6-1 CASRFQGGDEQYF
TRBV5-4 CASSSGTGAETQYF
TRBV30 CAWSAGSPRDEQFF
TRBV4-2 CASSQGDSEATDTQYF
TRBV4-3 CASSQDLATTYNEQFF
TRBV9 CASSVGTGDLNTEAFF
TRBV12-2 CASRWISSDREGGGSNQPQHF
TRBV19 CASRGTLVANYGYTF
TRBV18 CASSPSRQGYYYNEQFF
TRBV18 CASSQGTYNEQFF
TRBV9 CASSVPGQETEYF
TRBV4-3 CASSPGAGRDATNEKLFF
TRBV27 CASSLSGLGSEKLFF
TRBV18 CASSPGQSYEQYF
TRBV4-1 CASSRAHTDTQYF
TRBV4-3 CASSQERAGAQYF
TRBV2 CATPTSVRGELFF